Following are 7 T cell receptor beta chains from one sample sequenced in a study of glioma-infiltrating T cells after dendritic cell vaccination. Sequencing was performed with immunoSEQ multiplex PCR; in TCRdb, only in-frame clones are kept and a portion is missing. The sample holds about 73,000 clones, about four fifths seen once. The source material was blood, sampled before dendritic cell vaccination. These receptors were collected from a human donor with glioblastoma.

CDR3 nucleotide sequence: TGTGCCAGCAGCATCACCGGGACAGGCCCAGAGACCCAGTACTTC. Translation gives CASSITGTGPETQYF. The rearrangement joins TRBV5-6 to TRBJ2-5; 8 bases agree with TRBD1. Germline V CDR1 and CDR2: SGHDT, YYEEEE. V lost 4 bases to trimming and J lost 4 bases; unmatched junction nucleotides: 9. CDR3 length: 15 amino acids.

V gene TRBV19 combines with J gene TRBJ2-1; 7 positions agree with TRBD2. J lost 1 base, V lost 4 bases, and 4 bases had no gene match. Germline V gene sequence: CDR1 LNHDA, CDR2 SQIVND (reference sequence). This CDR3 comprises 15 residues. The DNA of the CDR3 is TGTGCCAGTAGTAATCTAGCGGCTTCCTACAATGAGCAGTTCTTC. Translated, it gives CASSNLAASYNEQFF.

This clone was counted a single time. This rearrangement joins TRBV30 to TRBJ2-7; 9 positions match TRBD2. Germline CDR1 and CDR2: GTSNPN and SVGIG (reference sequence). With 0 bases clipped from V and 2 bases from J, the junction kept 14 bases outside the gene matches. This CDR3 spans 18 amino acids. This CDR3 reads CAWSVRWSGGNLTYEQYF. The CDR3 bases are TGTGCCTGGAGTGTACGATGGAGCGGGGGGAACCTCACCTACGAGCAGTACTTC.

The V call is TRBV27, the J call TRBJ2-2; D is unclear. The V end was cut by 1 base, the J end by 4 bases, with 4 bases between. CDR1 is MNHEY and CDR2 is SMNVEV in the germline V gene (reference sequence). The CDR3 loop spans 13 amino acids. The CDR3 DNA reads TGTGCCAGCAGTTTATGGGCCACCGGGGAGCTGTTTTTT. Protein sequence: CASSLWATGELFF.

The chain recombines TRBV28 with TRBJ2-4; TRBD1 agrees at 8 bases. Looked up from germline, CDR1 is MDHEN and CDR2 is SYDVKM. The CDR3 extends over 13 amino acids. The V and J ends lost 8 bases and 7 bases, in that order; junction bases with no gene match: 7. CDR3 region: CASLGQEGNIQYF. The DNA for the CDR3 is TGTGCCAGCCTGGGACAGGAGGGCAACATTCAGTACTTC.

This clone was seen only once. CDR3 in amino acids: CASSSDRGYEQCV. The CDR3 DNA reads TGTGCCAGCAGTTCCGACAGGGGTTACGAGCAGTGCGTC. V gene TRBV28 combines with J gene TRBJ2-7; 8 bases match TRBD1. Germline values: CDR1 MDHEN, CDR2 SYDVKM. The CDR3 contains 13 residues.

The V gene is TRBV7-9, the J gene TRBJ2-3; 7 bases align to TRBD1. The CDR3 runs to 13 residues. The V gene end was trimmed by 5 bases and the J gene end by 4 bases; junction bases not matched to a gene: 3. Germline V CDR1 and CDR2: SEHNR, FQNEAQ (reference sequence). CDR3 nucleotide sequence: TGTGCCAGCAGCCCGACAGGGCCAGATACGCAGTATTTT. This translates into CASSPTGPDTQYF.